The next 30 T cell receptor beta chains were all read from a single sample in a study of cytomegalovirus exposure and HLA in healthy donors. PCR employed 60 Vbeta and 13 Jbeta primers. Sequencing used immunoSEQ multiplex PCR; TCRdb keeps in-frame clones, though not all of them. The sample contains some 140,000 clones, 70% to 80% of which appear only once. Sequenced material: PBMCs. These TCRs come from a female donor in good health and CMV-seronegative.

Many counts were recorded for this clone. CDR3 protein: CAISETSGGLNTIYF. CDR3 coding DNA: TGTGCCATCAGTGAGACCTCGGGAGGGCTAAACACCATATATTTT. The V gene is TRBV10-3, the J gene TRBJ1-3; D remains ambiguous. CDR3 length: 15 amino acids. V lost 2 bases and J 6 bases, leaving 14 bases between the germline ends. Germline loops: CDR1 ENHRY, CDR2 SYGVKD.

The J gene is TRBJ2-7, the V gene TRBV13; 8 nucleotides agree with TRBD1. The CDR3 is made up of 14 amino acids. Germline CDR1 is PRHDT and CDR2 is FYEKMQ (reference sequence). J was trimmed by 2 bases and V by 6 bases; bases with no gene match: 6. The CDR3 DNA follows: TGTGCCAGCAGTTCCGGGACAGGAGCCTACGAGCAGTACTTC. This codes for CASSSGTGAYEQYF.

CDR3 coding DNA: TGTGCCAGCAGCTCAGGGGCGGGGGCACGCACAGATACGCAGTATTTT. Its translation: CASSSGAGARTDTQYF. The gene calls are TRBV7-9 and TRBJ2-3; tentatively, D is TRBD2 (7 bases). Trimming pared 4 bases from V and 1 base from J, leaving 15 bases between. This CDR3 has 16 amino acids. Germline CDR1 and CDR2: SEHNR and FQNEAQ (reference sequence).

CDR3 protein: CATQGDSYNEQFF. As DNA, the CDR3 is TGTGCTACTCAGGGGGACTCCTACAATGAGCAGTTCTTC. The chain links TRBV12-5 to TRBJ2-1, with 7 bases aligning to TRBD1. Germline V lookup: CDR1 LGHNT, CDR2 FRNRAP. V trimming: 10 bases; J trimming: 0 bases; junction bases outside the gene matches: 3. The CDR3 is 13 amino acids.

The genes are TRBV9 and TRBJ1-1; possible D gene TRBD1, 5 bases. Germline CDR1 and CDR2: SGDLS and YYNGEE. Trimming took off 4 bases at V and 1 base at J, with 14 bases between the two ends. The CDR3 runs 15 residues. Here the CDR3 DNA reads TGTGCCAGCAGCCCCAGGGTCCGAGCGAACACTGAAGCTTTCTTT. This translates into CASSPRVRANTEAFF. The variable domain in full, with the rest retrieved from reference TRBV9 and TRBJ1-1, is DSGVTQTPKHLITATGQRVTLRCSPRSGDLSVYWYQQSLDQGLQFLIQYYNGEERAKGNILERFSAQQFPDLHSELNLSSLELGDSALYFCASSPRVRANTEAFFGQGTRLTVV.

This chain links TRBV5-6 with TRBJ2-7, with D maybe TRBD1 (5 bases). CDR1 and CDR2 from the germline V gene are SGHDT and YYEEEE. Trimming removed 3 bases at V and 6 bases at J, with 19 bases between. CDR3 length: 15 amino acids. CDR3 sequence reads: CASSSLPREEAEQYF. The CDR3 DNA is TGTGCCAGCAGCTCGCTCCCCAGGGAAGAGGCCGAGCAGTACTTC.

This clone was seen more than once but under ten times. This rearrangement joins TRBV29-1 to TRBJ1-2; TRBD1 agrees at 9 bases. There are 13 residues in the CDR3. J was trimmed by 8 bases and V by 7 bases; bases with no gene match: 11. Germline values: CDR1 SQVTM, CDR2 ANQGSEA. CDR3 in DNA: TGCAGCGCCCCGGGACAGGGAGTCGAAGGCTACACCTTC. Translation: CSAPGQGVEGYTF.

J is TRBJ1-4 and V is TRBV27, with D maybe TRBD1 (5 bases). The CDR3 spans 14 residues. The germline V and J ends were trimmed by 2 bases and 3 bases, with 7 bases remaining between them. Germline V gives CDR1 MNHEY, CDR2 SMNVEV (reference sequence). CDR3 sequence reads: CASSLAGPNEKLFF. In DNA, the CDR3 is TGTGCCAGCAGTTTAGCAGGGCCTAATGAAAAACTGTTTTTT.

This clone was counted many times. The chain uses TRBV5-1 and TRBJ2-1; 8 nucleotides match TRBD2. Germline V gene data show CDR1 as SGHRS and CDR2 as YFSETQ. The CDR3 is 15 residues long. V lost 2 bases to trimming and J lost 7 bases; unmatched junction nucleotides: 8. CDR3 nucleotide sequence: TGCGCCAGCAGCTTAGGGACTAGGAGGGCGAATGAGCAGTTCTTC. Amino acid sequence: CASSLGTRRANEQFF.

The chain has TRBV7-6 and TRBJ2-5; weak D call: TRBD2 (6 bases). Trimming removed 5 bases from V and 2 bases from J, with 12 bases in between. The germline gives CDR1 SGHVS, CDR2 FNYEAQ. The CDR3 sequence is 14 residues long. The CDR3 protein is CASSGVGGQETQYF. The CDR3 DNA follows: TGTGCCAGCAGCGGGGTCGGGGGTCAAGAGACCCAGTACTTC. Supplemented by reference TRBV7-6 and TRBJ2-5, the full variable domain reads GAGVSQSPRYKVTKRGQDVALRCDPISGHVSLYWYRQALGQGPEFLTYFNYEAQQDKSGLPNDRFSAERPEGSISTLTIQRTEQRDSAMYRCASSGVGGQETQYFGPGTRLLVL.

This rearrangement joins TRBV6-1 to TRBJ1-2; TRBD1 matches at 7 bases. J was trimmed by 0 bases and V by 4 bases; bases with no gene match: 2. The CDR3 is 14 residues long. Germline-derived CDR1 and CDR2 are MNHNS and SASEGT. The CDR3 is CASSGGTANYGYTF. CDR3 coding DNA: TGTGCCAGCAGTGGCGGGACAGCTAACTATGGCTACACCTTC.

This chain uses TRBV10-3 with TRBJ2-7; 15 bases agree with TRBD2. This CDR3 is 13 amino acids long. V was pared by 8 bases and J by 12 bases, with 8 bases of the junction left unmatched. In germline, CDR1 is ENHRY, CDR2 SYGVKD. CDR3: CAIVGTSGGPPYF. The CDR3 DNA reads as TGTGCCATCGTTGGGACTAGCGGGGGGCCCCCGTACTTC.

The CDR3 nucleotides read TGCGCCAGCAGCCAAGATAAGTCTAGCGGGAGCCACCCGCGGGAGCAGTACTTC. This encodes CASSQDKSSGSHPREQYF. The chain uses TRBV4-1 and TRBJ2-7, with 10 bases that match TRBD2. V shed 0 bases, J shed 7 bases, and the junction held 15 bases outside the gene matches. Germline V gene data show CDR1 as MGHRA and CDR2 as YSYEKL. The CDR3 extends over 18 amino acids.

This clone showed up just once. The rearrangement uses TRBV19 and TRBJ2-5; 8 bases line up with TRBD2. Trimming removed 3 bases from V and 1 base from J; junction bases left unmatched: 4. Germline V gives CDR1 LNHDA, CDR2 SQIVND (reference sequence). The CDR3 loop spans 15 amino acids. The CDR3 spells CASSISGTVQETQYF. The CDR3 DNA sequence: TGTGCCAGTAGTATTAGCGGGACGGTCCAAGAGACCCAGTACTTC. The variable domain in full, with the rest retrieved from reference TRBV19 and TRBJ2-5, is DGGITQSPKYLFRKEGQNVTLSCEQNLNHDAMYWYRQDPGQGLRLIYYSQIVNDFQKGDIAEGYSVSREKKESFPLTVTSAQKNPTAFYLCASSISGTVQETQYFGPGTRLLVL.

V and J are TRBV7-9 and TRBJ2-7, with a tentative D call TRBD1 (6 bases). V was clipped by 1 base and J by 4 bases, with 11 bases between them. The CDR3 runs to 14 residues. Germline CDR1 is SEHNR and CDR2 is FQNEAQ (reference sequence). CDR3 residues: CASSLGNQGYEQYF. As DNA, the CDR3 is TGTGCCAGCAGCTTAGGCAACCAGGGGTACGAGCAGTACTTC. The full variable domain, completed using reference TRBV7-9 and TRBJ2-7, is DTGVSQNPRHKITKRGQNVTFRCDPISEHNRLYWYRQTLGQGPEFLTYFQNEAQLEKSRLLSDRFSAERPKGSFSTLEIQRTEQGDSAMYLCASSLGNQGYEQYFGPGTRLTVT.

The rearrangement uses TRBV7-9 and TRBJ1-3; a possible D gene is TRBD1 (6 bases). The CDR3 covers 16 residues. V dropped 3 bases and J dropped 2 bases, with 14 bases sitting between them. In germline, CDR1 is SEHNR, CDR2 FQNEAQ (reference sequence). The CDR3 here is CASSFRGFSAGNTIYF. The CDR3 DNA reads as TGTGCCAGCAGCTTTAGGGGGTTTAGTGCTGGAAACACCATATATTTT. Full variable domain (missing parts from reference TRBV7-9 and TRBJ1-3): DTGVSQNPRHKITKRGQNVTFRCDPISEHNRLYWYRQTLGQGPEFLTYFQNEAQLEKSRLLSDRFSAERPKGSFSTLEIQRTEQGDSAMYLCASSFRGFSAGNTIYFGEGSWLTVV.

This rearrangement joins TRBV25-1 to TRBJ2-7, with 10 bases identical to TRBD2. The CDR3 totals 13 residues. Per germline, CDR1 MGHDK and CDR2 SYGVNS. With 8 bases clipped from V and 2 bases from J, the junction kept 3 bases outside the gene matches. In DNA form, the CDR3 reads TGTGCCAGCCGGACTAGCGGTACCTACGAGCAGTACTTC. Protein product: CASRTSGTYEQYF.

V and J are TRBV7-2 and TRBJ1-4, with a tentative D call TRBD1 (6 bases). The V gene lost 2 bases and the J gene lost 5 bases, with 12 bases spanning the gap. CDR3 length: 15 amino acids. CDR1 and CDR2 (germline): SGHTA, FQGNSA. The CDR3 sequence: CASSLQAGDNEKLFF. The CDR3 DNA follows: TGTGCCAGCAGCTTACAGGCAGGGGACAATGAAAAACTGTTTTTT.

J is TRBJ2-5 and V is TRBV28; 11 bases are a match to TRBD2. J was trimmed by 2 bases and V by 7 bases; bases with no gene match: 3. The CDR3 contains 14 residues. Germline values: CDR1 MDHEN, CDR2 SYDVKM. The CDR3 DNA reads TGTGCCAGCACCTGGACTAGCGGGCAAGAGACCCAGTACTTC. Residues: CASTWTSGQETQYF.

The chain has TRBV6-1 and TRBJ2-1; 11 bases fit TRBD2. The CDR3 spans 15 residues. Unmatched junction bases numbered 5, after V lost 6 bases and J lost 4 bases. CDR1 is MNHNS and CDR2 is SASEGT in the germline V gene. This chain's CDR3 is CASSELAGVYNEQFF. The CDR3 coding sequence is TGTGCCAGCAGCGAACTAGCGGGGGTTTACAATGAGCAGTTCTTC.

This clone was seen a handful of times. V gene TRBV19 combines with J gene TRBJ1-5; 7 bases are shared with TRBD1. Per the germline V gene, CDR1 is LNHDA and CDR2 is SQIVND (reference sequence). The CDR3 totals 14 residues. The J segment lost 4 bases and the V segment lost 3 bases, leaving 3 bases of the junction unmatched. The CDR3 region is CASSMTGYNQPQHF. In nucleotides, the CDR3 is TGTGCCAGTAGTATGACAGGGTATAATCAGCCCCAGCATTTT.

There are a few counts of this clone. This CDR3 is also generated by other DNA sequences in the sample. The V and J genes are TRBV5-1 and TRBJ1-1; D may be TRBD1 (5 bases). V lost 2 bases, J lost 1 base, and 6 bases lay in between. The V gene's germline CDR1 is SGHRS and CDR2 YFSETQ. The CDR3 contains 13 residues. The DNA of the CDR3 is TGCGCCAGCAGCTTCACAGGGAACACTGAAGCTTTCTTT. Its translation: CASSFTGNTEAFF.

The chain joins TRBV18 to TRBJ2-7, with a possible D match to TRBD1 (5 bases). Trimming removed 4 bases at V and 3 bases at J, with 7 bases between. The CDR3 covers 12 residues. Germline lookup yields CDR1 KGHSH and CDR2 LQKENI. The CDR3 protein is CASSLDSYEQYF. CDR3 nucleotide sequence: TGTGCCAGCTCACTAGACAGCTACGAGCAGTACTTC. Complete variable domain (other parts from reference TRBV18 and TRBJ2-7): NAGVMQNPRHLVRRRGQEARLRCSPMKGHSHVYWYRQLPEEGLKFMVYLQKENIIDESGMPKERFSAEFPKEGPSILRIQQVVRGDSAAYFCASSLDSYEQYFGPGTRLTVT.

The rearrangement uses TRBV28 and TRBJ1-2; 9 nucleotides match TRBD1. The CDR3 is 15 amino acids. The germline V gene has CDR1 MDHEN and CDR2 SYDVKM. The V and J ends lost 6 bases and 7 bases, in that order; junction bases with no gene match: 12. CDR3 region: CASSPPPQGARGYTF. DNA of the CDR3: TGTGCCAGCAGCCCGCCGCCACAGGGGGCGCGTGGCTACACCTTC.

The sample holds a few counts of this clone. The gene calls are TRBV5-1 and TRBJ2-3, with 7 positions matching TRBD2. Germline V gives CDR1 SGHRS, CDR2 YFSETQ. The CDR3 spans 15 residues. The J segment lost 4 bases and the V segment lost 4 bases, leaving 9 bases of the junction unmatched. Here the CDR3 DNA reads TGCGCCAGCAGCCCCCCGGGGGGAGCGGCAGATACGCAGTATTTT. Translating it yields CASSPPGGAADTQYF. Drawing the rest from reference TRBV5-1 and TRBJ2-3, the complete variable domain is KAGVTQTPRYLIKTRGQQVTLSCSPISGHRSVSWYQQTPGQGLQFLFEYFSETQRNKGNFPGRFSGRQFSNSRSEMNVSTLELGDSALYLCASSPPGGAADTQYFGPGTRLTVL.

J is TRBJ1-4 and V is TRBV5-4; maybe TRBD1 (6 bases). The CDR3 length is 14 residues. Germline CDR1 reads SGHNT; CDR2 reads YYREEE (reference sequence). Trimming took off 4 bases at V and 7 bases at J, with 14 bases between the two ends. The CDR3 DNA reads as TGTGCCAGCAGCGACCAGATAGGGGGTGAAAAACTGTTTTTT. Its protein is CASSDQIGGEKLFF.

The CDR3 is CASSAQRLALNEQFF. CDR3 nucleotides: TGTGCCAGCAGCGCCCAGAGACTAGCGCTTAATGAGCAGTTCTTC. This chain joins TRBV9 and TRBJ2-1; TRBD2 matches 8 bases. Trimming at V came to 3 bases and at J to 7 bases, leaving 9 bases not matched to a gene. This CDR3 region has 15 residues. The V gene's germline CDR1 is SGDLS and CDR2 YYNGEE. Using reference TRBV9 and TRBJ2-1 for the parts outside the CDR3, the full variable domain is DSGVTQTPKHLITATGQRVTLRCSPRSGDLSVYWYQQSLDQGLQFLIQYYNGEERAKGNILERFSAQQFPDLHSELNLSSLELGDSALYFCASSAQRLALNEQFFGPGTRLTVL.

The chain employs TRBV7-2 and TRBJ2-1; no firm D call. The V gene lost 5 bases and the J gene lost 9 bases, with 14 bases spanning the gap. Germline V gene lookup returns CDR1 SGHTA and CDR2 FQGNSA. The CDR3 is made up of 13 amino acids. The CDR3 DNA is TGTGCCAGCAGCGCTTCTAGAGTCGGTGAGCAGTTCTTC. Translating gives CASSASRVGEQFF. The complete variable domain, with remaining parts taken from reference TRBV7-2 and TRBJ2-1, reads GAGVSQSPSNKVTEKGKDVELRCDPISGHTALYWYRQSLGQGLEFLIYFQGNSAPDKSGLPSDRFSAERTGGSVSTLTIQRTQQEDSAVYLCASSASRVGEQFFGPGTRLTVL.

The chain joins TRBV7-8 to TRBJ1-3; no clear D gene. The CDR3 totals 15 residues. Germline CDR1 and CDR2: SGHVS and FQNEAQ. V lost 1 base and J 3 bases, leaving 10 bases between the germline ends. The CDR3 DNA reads TGTGCCAGCAGCTTAGGACTAATCTATGGAAACACCATATATTTT. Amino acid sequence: CASSLGLIYGNTIYF.

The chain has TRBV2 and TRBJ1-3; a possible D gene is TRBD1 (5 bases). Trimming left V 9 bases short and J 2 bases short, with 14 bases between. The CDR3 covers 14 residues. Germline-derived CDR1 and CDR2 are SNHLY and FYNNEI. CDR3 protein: CASLSGGAGNTIYF. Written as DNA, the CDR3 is TGTGCCAGTCTCTCCGGGGGGGCTGGAAACACCATATATTTT.